Here is one T cell receptor beta chain with its context. Its specificity is not known. Only in-frame clones appear in the TCRdb table, and some are missing; sequencing was by immunoSEQ multiplex PCR. Altogether about 20,000 clones are present, roughly 87% being singletons, with the ten largest covering 1.5% to 2%. This specimen comes from a study of T cells in narcolepsy. Study information: Patients with NT1 or NT2 and healthy control donors were enrolled. Study-level results: Autoreactive clonotypes reportedly recurred in blood of same and different patients, not controls.

V was trimmed by 2 bases and J by 8 bases, leaving 13 bases between them. Germline V gene data show CDR1 as SGHDT and CDR2 as YYEEEE. This CDR3 spans 13 amino acids. Sample: memory (CD45RA-) CD4+ T cells from blood. This sequence joins TRBV5-6 and TRBJ1-2; D possibly corresponds to TRBD1 (5 bases). This receptor was taken from a human donor in good health. In DNA form, the CDR3 reads TGTGCCAGCAGCTTCCCCAGGGCGGGAGGCTACACCTTC. Its protein is CASSFPRAGGYTF.